The clone carrying this T cell receptor beta chain was counted a few times. Its target is not known. All sequencing subjects had displayed CD8+CD57+ cell expansion on flow cytometry. These data originate in a study of CD8+CD57+ T cells in acquired aplastic anemia. Study background: An average of 3.2 ug of DNA was obtained from sorted CD4+ and CD8+ cells.

Genomic DNA served as template for TCR beta VDJ and CDR3 profiling. Using its own MiXCR run on the reads, TCRdb lists one record per CDR3 protein. The table records under 200,000 distinct CDR3 sequences, around 47% of them present only once. V lost 5 bases and J lost 6, with 10 bases in between. This CDR3 comprises 13 residues. Germline V lookup: CDR1 LNHDA, CDR2 SQIVND (reference sequence). Study results and limitations: The number of CD8+ CDR3 sequences shared by patients and controls was approximately 30.

Input material: sorted CD4+, CD8+, or CD8+CD57+ T cells (not recorded which) from PBMCs. The TCR comes from a human donor with aplastic anemia. The chain employs TRBV19 and TRBJ2-2; D is perhaps TRBD1 or TRBD2 (5 bases each). The CDR3 sequence: CASSARDAGELFF. In DNA, the CDR3 is TGTGCCAGTAGTGCACGGGACGCCGGGGAGCTGTTTTTT.